A selection of T cell receptor beta chains follows, all from one sample in a study of regulatory T cells in long-lasting Graves disease. From the multiplex PCR reads, TCRdb called clonotypes with MiXCR, one entry per CDR3 protein. The sample carries about 320,000 distinct CDR3 sequences, over 15% recorded once. The sequencing here drew on peripheral blood mononuclear cells (PBMCs), taken at new diagnosis, from a patient treated with antithyroid drugs. Source of these receptors: a female donor with Graves disease. Both conserved end residues are part of each CDR3. Each record gives: clone size, J gene, D gene, V gene, CDR3 protein, CDR3 DNA. D genes are given only for firm matches. Not all rows give a size; the values are once, few, many and, for expanded clones, a class.

>many|TRBJ2-2|-|TRBV30
CAWSVLDPPHGELFF
TGTGCCTGGAGTGTATTGGACCCCCCTCACGGGGAGCTGTTTTTT
>many|TRBJ2-1|TRBD1|TRBV6-1
CASTLDRGDNEQFF
TGTGCCAGCACCTTGGACAGGGGGGACAATGAGCAGTTCTTC
>-|TRBJ1-1|-|TRBV6-1
CASINRQDATEAFF
TGTGCCAGCATTAACAGGCAGGACGCCACTGAAGCTTTCTTT
>few|TRBJ2-5|TRBD1|TRBV6-6
CASSYSRGGETQYF
TGTGCCAGCAGTTACTCGAGAGGGGGCGAGACCCAGTACTTC
>-|TRBJ2-3|-|TRBV11-2
CASSWGEMMDTQYF
TGTGCCAGCAGCTGGGGGGAAATGATGGATACGCAGTATTTT
>few|TRBJ1-2|-|TRBV29-1
CSVNVRREGNYGYTF
TGCAGCGTTAATGTGAGGAGGGAGGGTAACTATGGCTACACCTTC
>-|TRBJ2-7|TRBD2|TRBV6-9
CASSYTGTSYEQYF
TGTGCCAGCAGTTACACCGGGACTAGCTACGAGCAGTACTTC
>many|TRBJ1-1|-|TRBV11-2
CASSLWDPSEAFF
TGTGCCAGCAGCTTATGGGACCCTTCTGAAGCTTTCTTT
>few|TRBJ2-7|-|TRBV7-2
CASSSQWGYEQYF
TGTGCCAGCAGTTCCCAGTGGGGCTACGAGCAGTACTTC
>many|TRBJ2-7|-|TRBV12-3/TRBV12-4
CASRTSYSYEQYF
TGTGCCAGCAGAACATCCTACAGCTACGAGCAGTACTTC
>many|TRBJ2-1|TRBD1|TRBV5-1
CASSPRDRGLNEQFF
TGCGCCAGCAGCCCCCGAGACAGGGGGCTTAATGAGCAGTTCTTC
>many|TRBJ2-5|-|TRBV28
CASSSRGIQETQYF
TGTGCCAGCAGTTCAAGGGGGATCCAAGAGACCCAGTACTTC
>few|TRBJ2-3|TRBD2|TRBV5-6
CASSTLADTDTQYF
TGTGCCAGCAGCACTCTAGCGGACACAGATACGCAGTATTTT
>many|TRBJ2-5|TRBD2|TRBV11-3
CASSPPGLVIGETQYF
TGTGCCAGCAGCCCTCCCGGACTAGTGATCGGAGAGACCCAGTACTTC
>few|TRBJ2-1|TRBD2|TRBV10-1
CASSESRESWNEQFF
TGCGCCAGCAGTGAGTCGCGGGAGAGTTGGAATGAGCAGTTCTTC
>-|TRBJ2-3|TRBD2|TRBV6-5
CASSYSNPTSGSTDTQYF
TGTGCCAGCAGTTACTCGAATCCCACTAGCGGGAGCACAGATACGCAGTATTTT
>-|TRBJ2-7|-|TRBV5-4
CASSLPDRYEQYF
TGTGCCAGCAGCTTACCCGACAGGTACGAGCAGTACTTC
>many|TRBJ2-5|-|TRBV2
CASSERDPHWTPQYF
TGTGCCAGCAGTGAAAGAGATCCTCATTGGACCCCCCAGTACTTC
>few|TRBJ2-1|TRBD2|TRBV19
CASSILGLAANEQFF
TGTGCCAGTAGTATTCTGGGACTAGCGGCCAATGAGCAGTTCTTC
>-|TRBJ2-5|-|TRBV27
CASSLSIPGSLQETQYF
TGTGCCAGCAGTTTATCCATACCGGGATCCTTACAAGAGACCCAGTACTTC